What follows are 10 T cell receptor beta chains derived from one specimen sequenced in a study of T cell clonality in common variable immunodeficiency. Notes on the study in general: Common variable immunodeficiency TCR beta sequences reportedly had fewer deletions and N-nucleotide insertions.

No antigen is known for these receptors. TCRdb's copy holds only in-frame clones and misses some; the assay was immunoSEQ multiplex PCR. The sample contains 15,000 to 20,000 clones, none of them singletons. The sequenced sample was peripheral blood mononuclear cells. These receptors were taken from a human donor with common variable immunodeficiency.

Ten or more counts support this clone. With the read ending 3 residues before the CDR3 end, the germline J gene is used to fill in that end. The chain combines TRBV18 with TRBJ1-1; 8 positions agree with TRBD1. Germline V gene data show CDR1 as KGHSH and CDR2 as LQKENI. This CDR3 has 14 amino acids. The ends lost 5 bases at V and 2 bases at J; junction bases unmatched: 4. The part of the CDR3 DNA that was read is TGTGCCAGCTCATTAGACAGGGGAAACACTGAA. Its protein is CASSLDRGNTE. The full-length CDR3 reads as CASSLDRGNTEAFF.

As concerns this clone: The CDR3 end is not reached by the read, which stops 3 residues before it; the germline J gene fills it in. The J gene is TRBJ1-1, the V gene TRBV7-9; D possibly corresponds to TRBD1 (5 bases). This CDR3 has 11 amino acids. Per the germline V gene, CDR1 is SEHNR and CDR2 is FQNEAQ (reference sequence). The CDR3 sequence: CASSGYEGAFF. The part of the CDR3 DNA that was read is TGTGCCAGCAGCGGCTATGAGGGG.

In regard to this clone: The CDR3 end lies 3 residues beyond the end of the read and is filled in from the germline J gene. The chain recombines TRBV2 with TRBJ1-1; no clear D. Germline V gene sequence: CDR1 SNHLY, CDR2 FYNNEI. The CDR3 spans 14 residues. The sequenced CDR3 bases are TGTGCCAGCAATGAGCGATGGAGGGCCAGCGGA. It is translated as CASNERWRASG. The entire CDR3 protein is CASNERWRASGAFF.

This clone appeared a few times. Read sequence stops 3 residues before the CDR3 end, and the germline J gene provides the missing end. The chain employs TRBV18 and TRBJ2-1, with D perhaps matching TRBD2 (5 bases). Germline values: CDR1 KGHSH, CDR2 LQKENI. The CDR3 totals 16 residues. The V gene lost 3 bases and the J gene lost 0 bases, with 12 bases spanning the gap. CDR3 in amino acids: CASSPFVAGSYNEQFF. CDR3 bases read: TGTGCCAGCTCACCTTTTGTGGCGGGCTCCTACAATGAG.

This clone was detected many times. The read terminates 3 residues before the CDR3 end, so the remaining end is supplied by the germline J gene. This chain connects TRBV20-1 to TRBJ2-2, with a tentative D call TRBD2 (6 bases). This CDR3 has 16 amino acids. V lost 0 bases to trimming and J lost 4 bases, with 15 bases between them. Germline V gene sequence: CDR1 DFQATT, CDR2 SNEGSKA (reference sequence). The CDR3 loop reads CSARDKRLDLTGELFF. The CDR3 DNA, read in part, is TGCAGTGCTAGAGATAAGAGACTAGACCTCACCGGGGAG.

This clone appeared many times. The sequenced CDR3 bases are TGTGCCAGCTCACCACCAAACAGATTCCCCTACGAG. Translation gives CASSPPNRFPYE. The entire CDR3 is CASSPPNRFPYEQYF. The chain recombines TRBV18 with TRBJ2-7; D unresolved. From the germline J gene comes the end of the CDR3, since the read stops 3 residues before it. Germline CDR1 and CDR2: KGHSH and LQKENI. CDR3 length: 15 residues. V gave up 0 bases and J gave up 2 bases, with 11 bases separating them.

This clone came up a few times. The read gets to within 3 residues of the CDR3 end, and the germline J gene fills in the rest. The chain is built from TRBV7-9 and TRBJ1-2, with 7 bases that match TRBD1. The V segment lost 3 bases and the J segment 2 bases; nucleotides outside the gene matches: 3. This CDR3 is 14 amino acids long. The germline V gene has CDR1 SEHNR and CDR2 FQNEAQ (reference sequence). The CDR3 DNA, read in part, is TGTGCCAGCAGCTTCGGACAGGTGAACTATGGC. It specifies CASSFGQVNYG. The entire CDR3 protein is CASSFGQVNYGYTF.

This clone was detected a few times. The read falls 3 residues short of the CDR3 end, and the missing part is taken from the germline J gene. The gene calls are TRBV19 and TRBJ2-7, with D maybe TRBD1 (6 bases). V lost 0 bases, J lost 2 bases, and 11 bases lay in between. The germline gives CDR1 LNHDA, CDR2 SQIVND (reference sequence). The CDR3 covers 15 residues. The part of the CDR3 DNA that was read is TGTGCCAGTAGTATAGAGGACAGTGCTCCCTACGAG. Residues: CASSIEDSAPYE. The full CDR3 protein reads CASSIEDSAPYEQYF.

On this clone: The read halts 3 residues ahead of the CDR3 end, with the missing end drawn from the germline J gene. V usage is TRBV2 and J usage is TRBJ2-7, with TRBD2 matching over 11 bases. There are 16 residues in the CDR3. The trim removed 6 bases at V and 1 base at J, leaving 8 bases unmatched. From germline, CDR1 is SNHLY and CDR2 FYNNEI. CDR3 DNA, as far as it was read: TGTGCCAGCAGCTCGACTAGCGGGACGTCATCCTACGAG. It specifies CASSSTSGTSSYE. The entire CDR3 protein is CASSSTSGTSSYEQYF.

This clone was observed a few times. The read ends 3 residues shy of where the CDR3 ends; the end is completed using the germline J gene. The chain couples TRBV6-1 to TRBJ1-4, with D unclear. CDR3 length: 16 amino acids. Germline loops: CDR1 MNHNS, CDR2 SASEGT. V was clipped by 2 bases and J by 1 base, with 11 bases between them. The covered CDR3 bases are TGTGCCAGCAGTGAATTTCGGGTTCGAACTAATGAAAAA. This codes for CASSEFRVRTNEK. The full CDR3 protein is CASSEFRVRTNEKLFF.